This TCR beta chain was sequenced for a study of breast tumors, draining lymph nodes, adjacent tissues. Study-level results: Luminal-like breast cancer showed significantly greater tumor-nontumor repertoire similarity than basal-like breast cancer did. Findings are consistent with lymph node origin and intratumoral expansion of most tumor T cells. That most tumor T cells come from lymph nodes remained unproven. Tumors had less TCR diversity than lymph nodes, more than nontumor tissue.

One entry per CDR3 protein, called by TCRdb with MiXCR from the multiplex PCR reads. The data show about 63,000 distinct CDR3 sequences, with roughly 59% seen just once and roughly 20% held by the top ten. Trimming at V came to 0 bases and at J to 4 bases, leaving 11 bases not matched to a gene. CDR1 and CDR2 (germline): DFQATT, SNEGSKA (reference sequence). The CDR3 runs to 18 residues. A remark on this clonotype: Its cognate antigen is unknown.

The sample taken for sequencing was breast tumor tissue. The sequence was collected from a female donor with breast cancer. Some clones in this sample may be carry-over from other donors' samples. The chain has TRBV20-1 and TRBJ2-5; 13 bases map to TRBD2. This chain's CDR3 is CSARDPGLAGWGVETQYF. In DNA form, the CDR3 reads TGCAGTGCTAGAGACCCGGGACTAGCGGGATGGGGAGTAGAGACCCAGTACTTC.